This passage covers 30 T cell receptor beta chains from one sample sequenced in a study of T cell repertoires in cytomegalovirus infection. A single record per CDR3 protein comes from TCRdb applying MiXCR to the reads. The sample comprises around 450,000 distinct CDR3 sequences, 25% to 40% of which are singletons, and roughly 15% rests with the top ten. The sample comprised PBMCs. Receptor source: a human donor in good health (CMV status not recorded). Some clones in this sample may be carry-over from other donors' samples.

This clonotype has more than one count but fewer than ten. CDR3: CSARDRGKVAEAFF. The CDR3 region has the DNA TGCAGTGCTAGAGATCGGGGGAAGGTGGCTGAAGCTTTCTTT. The rearrangement links TRBV20-1 to TRBJ1-1; D might be TRBD1 (5 bases). V was clipped by 0 bases and J by 6 bases, with 14 bases between them. The V gene's germline CDR1 is DFQATT and CDR2 SNEGSKA (reference sequence). There are 14 residues in the CDR3.

The chain employs TRBV6-6 and TRBJ1-2; D is possibly TRBD1 (5 bases). The ends were cut back, 2 bases at V and 7 bases at J, with 11 bases in the middle. The CDR3 length is 13 residues. Germline V gene data show CDR1 as MNHNY and CDR2 as SVGAGI (reference sequence). The DNA for the CDR3 is TGTGCCAGCAGTTACGGGGCAGGGAGTGGCTACACCTTC. Translating it yields CASSYGAGSGYTF.

The chain is built from TRBV7-2 and TRBJ1-5, with D possibly being TRBD1 (6 bases). Germline V gene sequence: CDR1 SGHTA, CDR2 FQGNSA. V dropped 8 bases and J dropped 5 bases, with 19 bases sitting between them. The CDR3 runs to 15 residues. The CDR3 spells CASGRTGYPYQPQHF. As DNA, the CDR3 is TGTGCCAGCGGCCGAACAGGGTACCCATATCAGCCCCAGCATTTT.

The chain is built from TRBV19 and TRBJ1-2, with D maybe TRBD1 (5 bases). The germline V and J ends were trimmed by 7 bases and 4 bases, with 13 bases remaining between them. The germline V gene encodes CDR1 LNHDA and CDR2 SQIVND (reference sequence). The CDR3 is 13 residues long. The CDR3 DNA sequence: TGTGCCAGTAACGTCGGGACCCTCTATGGCTACACCTTC. Translated, it gives CASNVGTLYGYTF.

The chain combines TRBV12-3 or TRBV12-4 with TRBJ2-4; D remains unclear. The CDR3 consists of 14 residues. Between the trimmed V and J ends, which lost 3 bases and 0 bases, there was a span of 6 bases. CDR3 DNA: TGTGCCAGCAGTTTTAGTCTAGCCAAAAACATTCAGTACTTC. Translated, it gives CASSFSLAKNIQYF.

As concerns this clonotype: A much bigger clone sits one base away, suggesting this may be a read error. This is likely a read error, given that the CDR3 carries no conserved phenylalanine or tryptophan at its end. The gene calls are TRBV7-6 and TRBJ2-5, with D perhaps matching TRBD2 (5 bases). Germline V lookup: CDR1 SGHVS, CDR2 FNYEAQ. The CDR3 contains 16 residues. The DNA of the CDR3 is TGTGCTAGCAGCTTAGAGTGGCGGGCCGGAGAAGAGACCCAGTACTTA. This codes for CASSLEWRAGEETQYL.

Comments on this clonotype: This clone may be a read error of a much larger clone one base away. CDR3: CASSHGLTQYF. The CDR3 region has the DNA TGTGCCAGCAGCCACGGGCTTACGCAGTATTTT. The rearrangement joins TRBV7-2 to TRBJ2-3; D unclear. The V end lost 5 bases, the J end lost 8 bases, and 8 bases lay between the germline ends. This CDR3 contains 11 residues. Germline CDR1 is SGHTA and CDR2 is FQGNSA.

Remarks on this clonotype: At one end the junction does not follow the germline gene, possibly because of a read error. V gene TRBV7-2 combines with J gene TRBJ2-1, with no clear D. The CDR3 contains 15 residues. Looked up from germline, CDR1 is SGHTA and CDR2 is FQGNSA. This CDR3 is CDSIISPVTYNEQFF. The CDR3 DNA follows: TGTGACAGCATCATCTCCCCCGTTACCTACAATGAGCAGTTCTTC. The variable domain in full, with the rest retrieved from reference TRBV7-2 and TRBJ2-1, is GAGVSQSPSNKVTEKGKDVELRCDPISGHTALYWYRQSLGQGLEFLIYFQGNSAPDKSGLPSDRFSAERTGGSVSTLTIQRTQQEDSAVYLCDSIISPVTYNEQFFGPGTRLTVL.

This chain uses TRBV2 with TRBJ1-5, with a weak D call TRBD1 (6 bases). Germline V gives CDR1 SNHLY, CDR2 FYNNEI. V dropped 6 bases and J dropped 0 bases, with 12 bases sitting between them. The CDR3 runs to 15 residues. The CDR3 here is CASRGGHHSNQPQHF. CDR3 nucleotide sequence: TGTGCCAGCAGGGGGGGACATCATAGCAATCAGCCCCAGCATTTT.

About this clonotype: The CDR3 end shows no conserved phenylalanine or tryptophan, and so a read error is likely. The chain is built from TRBV27 and TRBJ1-2; D might be TRBD1 (6 bases). V lost 5 bases to trimming and J lost 2 bases, with 15 bases between them. CDR1 and CDR2 from the germline V gene are MNHEY and SMNVEV (reference sequence). The CDR3 has 15 amino acids. CDR3 in DNA: TGTGCCAGCAGTCCCAGGAGGGGGACAAACTATGGCTACACCTTA. Its protein is CASSPRRGTNYGYTL.

The chain is built from TRBV29-1 and TRBJ2-7; D is possibly TRBD1 (5 bases). V lost 7 bases and J lost 5, with 15 bases in between. The CDR3 covers 12 residues. CDR1 SQVTM and CDR2 ANQGSEA come from the germline V gene. CDR3 sequence (DNA): TGCAGCGCCGGTAGGGGCCGGGACGAGCAGTACTTC. This codes for CSAGRGRDEQYF.

CDR3 DNA sequence: TGTGCCAGCAGAGGACAAAGGGGGGGATACACTGAAGCTTTCTTT. As protein: CASRGQRGGYTEAFF. The chain joins TRBV2 to TRBJ1-1, with a weak D call TRBD1 (6 bases). V lost 6 bases and J lost 3, with 17 bases in between. CDR1 and CDR2 (germline): SNHLY, FYNNEI. CDR3 length equals 15 residues.

At least ten counts were recorded for this clonotype. The CDR3 here is CASSYSVLRTGGEQFF. In DNA, the CDR3 is TGTGCCAGCAGTTACTCGGTTCTTAGGACAGGAGGAGAGCAGTTCTTC. This sequence joins TRBV6-5 and TRBJ2-1, with TRBD1 matching over 7 bases. J gave up 10 bases and V 0 bases, and 12 bases lay outside the gene matches. The CDR3 loop spans 16 amino acids. Germline assignment: CDR1 MNHEY and CDR2 SVGAGI.

Only a few counts were recorded for this clonotype. This chain uses TRBV19 with TRBJ1-6; possible D gene TRBD1, 5 bases. The length of the CDR3 is 21 residues. Trimming left V 6 bases short and J 0 bases short, with 27 bases between. Germline CDR1 reads LNHDA; CDR2 reads SQIVND (reference sequence). The DNA for the CDR3 is TGTGCCAGTAGCGACCAGACTAGCTCGACAGCGGCCAGCTCCTATAATTCACCCCTCCACTTT. It translates to CASSDQTSSTAASSYNSPLHF.

This chain connects TRBV28 to TRBJ2-5, with D possibly being TRBD1 (5 bases). With 4 bases removed from V and 3 bases from J, the gap between germline ends came to 21 bases. Per germline, CDR1 MDHEN and CDR2 SYDVKM. This CDR3 has 17 amino acids. The chain's CDR3 is CASSSVGDTEREETQYF. The CDR3 DNA sequence: TGTGCCAGCAGTTCTGTAGGGGATACGGAAAGAGAAGAGACCCAGTACTTC.

The J gene is TRBJ2-2, the V gene TRBV6-1; no firm D call. Trimming shortened V by 1 base and J by 7 bases, and 7 bases separated the two germline ends. In germline, CDR1 is MNHNS, CDR2 SASEGT. This CDR3 has 13 amino acids. As DNA, the CDR3 is TGTGCCAGCAGTGAAGAGGTGGACGGGGAGCTGTTTTTT. It encodes CASSEEVDGELFF.

This clonotype was seen repeatedly, ten times or more. The V and J genes are TRBV7-2 and TRBJ2-3, with D hard to call. Deletions cut 3 bases from V and 3 bases from J, with 16 bases between. This CDR3 region has 16 residues. Per the germline V gene, CDR1 is SGHTA and CDR2 is FQGNSA. The CDR3 region is CASSFRPLGGTDTQYF. The CDR3 DNA is TGTGCCAGCAGCTTTAGACCCCTAGGCGGAACAGATACGCAGTATTTT.

The CDR3 DNA is TGCGCCAGCAGCTTGGATTCGGGACAGGGTCGACGAGAGACCCAGTACTTC. Encoded protein: CASSLDSGQGRRETQYF. The V gene is TRBV5-1, the J gene TRBJ2-5; 9 positions agree with TRBD1. V gave up 0 bases and J gave up 4 bases; unmatched junction bases: 10. The CDR3 runs 17 residues. The V gene's germline CDR1 is SGHRS and CDR2 YFSETQ. The full variable domain, with the rest looked up from reference TRBV5-1 and TRBJ2-5, is KAGVTQTPRYLIKTRGQQVTLSCSPISGHRSVSWYQQTPGQGLQFLFEYFSETQRNKGNFPGRFSGRQFSNSRSEMNVSTLELGDSALYLCASSLDSGQGRRETQYFGPGTRLLVL.

This clonotype was recorded at least ten times. V gene TRBV27 combines with J gene TRBJ1-6, with TRBD1 matching 9 bases. J lost 7 bases, V lost 5 bases, and 3 bases had no gene match. Germline V gene sequence: CDR1 MNHEY, CDR2 SMNVEV (reference sequence). The CDR3 extends over 14 amino acids. The CDR3 region has the DNA TGTGCCAGCAGTCTCGGGACAGGGAATTCACCCCTCCACTTT. Translating gives CASSLGTGNSPLHF.

The CDR3 protein is CASSVWRRPSSGANVLTF. The CDR3, as DNA: TGTGCCAGCAGCGTCTGGCGCAGGCCTAGCTCTGGGGCCAACGTCCTGACTTTC. The rearrangement uses TRBV11-2 and TRBJ2-6; D unresolved. CDR1 is SGHAT and CDR2 is FQNNGV in the germline V gene. Trimming took off 5 bases at V and 0 bases at J, with 17 bases between the two ends. The CDR3 runs to 18 residues.

This chain uses TRBV15 with TRBJ1-5; D might be TRBD1 (6 bases). Trimming stripped 2 bases from V and 5 bases from J, with 10 bases between. The germline gives CDR1 LNHNV, CDR2 YYDKDF (reference sequence). The CDR3 runs 14 residues. The CDR3 bases are TGTGCCACCAGCAGATTACAGGGAGATCAGCCCCAGCATTTT. This sequence encodes CATSRLQGDQPQHF.

The chain has TRBV12-3 or TRBV12-4 and TRBJ2-7, with 7 bases matching TRBD1. This CDR3 spans 13 amino acids. V lost 6 bases to trimming and J lost 0 bases; unmatched junction nucleotides: 2. CDR3 coding DNA: TGTGCCAGCAGGAGGGGGCTCTCCTACGAGCAGTACTTC. It yields the protein CASRRGLSYEQYF.

About this clonotype itself: An end of the junction differs from the germline gene, which may be a read error. The chain joins TRBV5-6 to TRBJ1-1; TRBD1 might be the D (5 bases). Germline V gene lookup returns CDR1 SGHDT and CDR2 YYEEEE. This CDR3 is built from 13 residues. The CDR3 DNA reads TGTGCCAGCACCCAGCAGGGTAGCACTGAAGCTTTATTT. It translates to CASTQQGSTEALF.

This chain connects TRBV7-9 to TRBJ2-5, with a possible D match to TRBD2 (5 bases). The CDR3 contains 15 residues. Germline V gene data show CDR1 as SEHNR and CDR2 as FQNEAQ (reference sequence). The V end lost 7 bases, the J end lost 13 bases, and 28 bases lay between the germline ends. The CDR3 DNA sequence: TGTGCCAGCACCCCCCTGAGAGGGTTGGAAGAGCCCCCGTACTTC. Protein: CASTPLRGLEEPPYF.

This clonotype occurred a few times. This chain connects TRBV11-1 to TRBJ2-7, with D unresolved. The CDR3 extends over 15 amino acids. Trimming shortened V by 0 bases and J by 2 bases, and 11 bases separated the two germline ends. Germline CDR1 and CDR2: SGHAT and FQDESV (reference sequence). The CDR3 protein is CASSLAEWVTYEQYF. In DNA, the CDR3 is TGTGCCAGCAGCTTAGCGGAGTGGGTTACCTACGAGCAGTACTTC.

This clonotype was seen more than once but under ten times. J is TRBJ1-5 and V is TRBV19; maybe TRBD1 (5 bases). The CDR3 spans 16 residues. The germline CDR1 and CDR2 sequences are LNHDA and SQIVND (reference sequence). Trimming removed 4 bases from V and 7 bases from J, with 20 bases in between. The CDR3 DNA reads as TGTGCCAGTAGTACCCGGGGAGGGGTAGGTCAACAGCCCCAGCATTTT. Translated: CASSTRGGVGQQPQHF.

The genes are TRBV12-5 and TRBJ2-7; 8 bases agree with TRBD1. With 8 bases clipped from V and 3 bases from J, the junction kept 15 bases outside the gene matches. The CDR3 contains 16 residues. Germline CDR1 is LGHNT and CDR2 is FRNRAP. The CDR3 DNA sequence: TGTGCTAGTTCCGGGACAGGCACCTGGACGGACTACGAGCAGTACTTC. Its protein is CASSGTGTWTDYEQYF. The variable domain in full, completed from reference TRBV12-5 and TRBJ2-7, reads DARVTQTPRHKVTEMGQEVTMRCQPILGHNTVFWYRQTMMQGLELLAYFRNRAPLDDSGMPKDRFSAEMPDATLATLKIQPSEPRDSAVYFCASSGTGTWTDYEQYFGPGTRLTVT.

The chain links TRBV12-3 or TRBV12-4 to TRBJ1-5; D is ambiguous. This CDR3 has 14 amino acids. Trimming shortened V by 5 bases and J by 0 bases, and 8 bases separated the two germline ends. CDR3 amino acids: CASSPTPSNQPQHF. The CDR3 DNA reads TGTGCCAGCAGTCCAACACCTAGCAATCAGCCCCAGCATTTT.

V and J are TRBV19 and TRBJ1-5; no clear D gene. This CDR3 is 13 amino acids long. The germline V gene encodes CDR1 LNHDA and CDR2 SQIVND (reference sequence). With 3 bases removed from V and 9 bases from J, the gap between germline ends came to 12 bases. The CDR3 nucleotides are TGTGCCAGTAGTATCCAGGAGGAGAGGCCCCAGCATTTT. It specifies CASSIQEERPQHF. Using reference TRBV19 and TRBJ1-5 for the parts outside the CDR3, the full variable domain is DGGITQSPKYLFRKEGQNVTLSCEQNLNHDAMYWYRQDPGQGLRLIYYSQIVNDFQKGDIAEGYSVSREKKESFPLTVTSAQKNPTAFYLCASSIQEERPQHFGDGTRLSIL.

This clonotype turned up a few times. The chain combines TRBV7-8 with TRBJ2-3; D perhaps matches TRBD1 (5 bases). Germline V gene lookup returns CDR1 SGHVS and CDR2 FQNEAQ. V gave up 1 base and J gave up 0 bases, with 8 bases separating them. The CDR3 consists of 15 residues. The CDR3 coding sequence is TGTGCCAGCAGCTTAGGCAGGGTGAGCACAGATACGCAGTATTTT. It specifies CASSLGRVSTDTQYF.